A single sample is the source of the 2 T cell receptor beta chains below, sequenced in a study of blood T cells in healthy people across ages. It was with a sample-barcoded 5' primer and a J-beta primer mix that a second PCR of roughly 7 to 12 cycles was run. TCRdb re-analysed the 5' RACE reads in MiXCR, keeping a single row per CDR3 protein. The sample has some 1.5 million distinct CDR3 sequences, roughly 27% seen once. Sequencing was done on a sample of blood. All receptors derive from a young woman in good health.

This chain uses TRBV7-9 with TRBJ2-4, with TRBD1 identical over 7 bases. Near its end, the DNA agrees better with TRBJ2-7, so the J call may be wrong. The CDR3 is 16 residues long. From germline, CDR1 is SEHNR and CDR2 FQNEAQ (reference sequence). In DNA, the CDR3 is TGTGCCAGCACCGATCACACACGGGACAGCCCCTTCGAGCAGTACTTC. Protein: CASTDHTRDSPFEQYF.

This clonotype appeared many times. The junction departs from the called germline gene at one end, perhaps through a read error. The chain combines TRBV19 with TRBJ2-7; 7 bases are shared with TRBD1. Germline CDR1 and CDR2: LNHDA and SQIVND (reference sequence). The CDR3 length is 15 residues. The CDR3 DNA reads as TGCGCCAGCAGCCCCCGACAGGGTCTACCCTACGAGCAGTACTTC. This gives the protein CASSPRQGLPYEQYF.